One sample yielded the 19 T cell receptor beta chains listed below, sequenced in a study of T cell responses to AZD1222 COVID-19 vaccine (dated by TCRdb to the early 2020s). This sample's time point label indicates: about 28 days (+/-7) after the second vaccine dose. The library came from the immunoSEQ multiplex PCR assay. Entries here come from immuneACCESS through TCRdb and include only in-frame sequences with V and J called. Some clones fail to appear in such tables; in the studies checked, an unresolved V gene covers under half of the shortfall, and the cause of the remainder is unknown. This sample comprises about 94,000 clones, 85% of them detected only once. Roughly 5% of the sample goes to the ten largest clones. This material consisted of peripheral blood, taken 28 days after the second AZD1222 dose. All receptors come from an adult who received the AZD1222 COVID-19 vaccine.

V is TRBV2 and J is TRBJ2-1; TRBD1 agrees at 8 bases. The germline CDR1 and CDR2 sequences are SNHLY and FYNNEI. This CDR3 has 14 residues. J gave up 7 bases and V 6 bases, and 8 bases lay outside the gene matches. The CDR3 nucleotides are TGTGCCAGCAGCAAACCGGGACAGGATAATGAGCAGTTCTTC. Protein: CASSKPGQDNEQFF.

J is TRBJ2-3 and V is TRBV3-1 (or the pseudogene TRBV3-2), with 7 positions matching TRBD2. The CDR3 spans 15 residues. With V trimmed by 1 base and J by 5 bases, 6 bases remained unmatched. Germline CDR1 is LGHDT and CDR2 is YNNKEL (reference sequence). Here the CDR3 reads CASSQGGGRIDTQYF. The DNA of the CDR3 is TGTGCCAGCAGCCAAGGCGGCGGGAGAATAGATACGCAGTATTTT.

V usage is TRBV5-1 and J usage is TRBJ2-1; D perhaps matches TRBD2 (6 bases). This CDR3 has 15 amino acids. V gave up 1 base and J gave up 8 bases, with 16 bases separating them. Germline values: CDR1 SGHRS, CDR2 YFSETQ. The CDR3 spells CASSLYSGRVDEQFF. CDR3 DNA: TGCGCCAGCAGCTTGTACAGCGGGCGGGTGGATGAGCAGTTCTTC.

This clone was observed a single time. V is TRBV28 and J is TRBJ2-1; 14 bases map to TRBD2. V gave up 2 bases and J gave up 9 bases; unmatched junction bases: 9. Germline V gene data show CDR1 as MDHEN and CDR2 as SYDVKM. This CDR3 has 17 residues. The CDR3 spells CASSLVGGLAGVGEQFF. The CDR3 DNA reads TGTGCCAGCAGTTTAGTAGGGGGACTAGCGGGAGTTGGTGAGCAGTTCTTC.

The chain employs TRBV30 and TRBJ1-2; no definite D call. In germline, CDR1 is GTSNPN, CDR2 SVGIG (reference sequence). The CDR3 totals 14 residues. Trimming took off 2 bases at V and 4 bases at J, with 14 bases between the two ends. The CDR3 region has the DNA TGTGCCTGGAGTTCGACCGGGAGGGCCTATGGCTACACCTTC. It specifies CAWSSTGRAYGYTF.

This clone was picked up one time. The chain links TRBV5-6 to TRBJ1-5, with D uncertain. CDR1 and CDR2 from the germline V gene are SGHDT and YYEEEE. CDR3 size: 14 residues. V was pared by 2 bases and J by 5 bases, with 11 bases between. Here the CDR3 reads CASSLPGGDQPQHF. For the CDR3, the DNA is TGTGCCAGCAGCTTACCGGGCGGGGATCAGCCCCAGCATTTT.

The gene calls are TRBV7-2 and TRBJ1-6; D unclear. Germline V gives CDR1 SGHTA, CDR2 FQGNSA. The V gene lost 8 bases and the J gene lost 0 bases, with 5 bases spanning the gap. The CDR3 extends over 13 amino acids. CDR3 in amino acids: CASGSSYNSPLHF. For the CDR3, the DNA is TGTGCCAGCGGGAGCTCCTATAATTCACCCCTCCACTTT.

The genes are TRBV19 and TRBJ1-4; TRBD1 matches 7 bases. This CDR3 is built from 15 residues. Germline trimming cut 9 bases from V and 4 bases from J; bases unmatched to any gene: 11. The germline CDR1 and CDR2 sequences are LNHDA and SQIVND (reference sequence). CDR3 DNA sequence: TGTGCCAGGAGAGGAGGACAGGTCATTAATGAAAAACTGTTTTTT. This encodes CARRGGQVINEKLFF.

The J gene is TRBJ1-4, the V gene TRBV5-1, with D maybe TRBD1 (5 bases). Looked up from germline, CDR1 is SGHRS and CDR2 is YFSETQ. V was shortened by 0 bases and J by 0 bases, with 12 bases between the two germline ends. The CDR3 has 17 residues. The CDR3 nucleotides are TGCGCCAGCAGCTTGGGGGCAGGGAGCTCAACTAATGAAAAACTGTTTTTT. Its protein is CASSLGAGSSTNEKLFF.

The genes are TRBV15 and TRBJ1-1; the D is unclear. CDR1 is LNHNV, CDR2 YYDKDF, per germline (reference sequence). V was clipped by 4 bases and J by 0 bases, with 3 bases between them. This CDR3 has 12 amino acids. CDR3 region: CATSTMNTEAFF. As DNA, the CDR3 is TGTGCCACCAGCACGATGAACACTGAAGCTTTCTTT.

The chain is built from TRBV6-5 and TRBJ1-4; perhaps TRBD1 as D (5 bases). CDR3 length: 14 amino acids. The germline V gene encodes CDR1 MNHEY and CDR2 SVGAGI. V lost 2 bases to trimming and J lost 8 bases, with 12 bases between them. CDR3 protein: CASSYDAGTEKLFF. The CDR3 nucleotides read TGTGCCAGCAGTTACGACGCGGGGACGGAAAAACTGTTTTTT.

The chain is built from TRBV12-3 or TRBV12-4 and TRBJ1-2; D perhaps matches TRBD1 (6 bases). The CDR3 is 12 residues long. The V and J ends lost 6 bases and 4 bases respectively, with 9 bases between them. CDR3 sequence (DNA): TGTGCCAGCAGACAGGGTCTCTATGGCTACACCTTC. Translation gives CASRQGLYGYTF.

V is TRBV6-5 and J is TRBJ1-1; no clear D gene. The CDR3 is 13 amino acids. CDR1 is MNHEY, CDR2 SVGAGI, per germline. With 8 bases removed from V and 4 bases from J, the gap between germline ends came to 14 bases. The CDR3 DNA is TGTGCCAGCTGCCGGGCAAGAGGCACTGAAGCTTTCTTT. Its translation: CASCRARGTEAFF.

V is TRBV21-1 and J is TRBJ1-2; TRBD1 reflects the table's D call only, with no check against the DNA. TRBV21-1 is given as a pseudogene. The CDR3 loop spans 17 amino acids. The CDR3 spells CASGTNRGVIVNYGYTF. CDR3 sequence (DNA): TGTGCCAGCGGAACCAACAGGGGGGTTATCGTTAACTATGGCTACACCTTC.

The chain combines TRBV5-6 with TRBJ2-7; 12 bases map to TRBD2. This CDR3 is 19 amino acids long. The germline CDR1 and CDR2 sequences are SGHDT and YYEEEE. The trim removed 1 base at V and 4 bases at J, leaving 15 bases unmatched. The CDR3 DNA reads as TGTGCCAGCAGCTTGCCCATTCCGACTAGCGGGAGTCTTGGATACGAGCAGTACTTC. Its protein is CASSLPIPTSGSLGYEQYF. The variable domain in full, with the rest retrieved from reference TRBV5-6 and TRBJ2-7, is DAGVTQSPTHLIKTRGQQVTLRCSPKSGHDTVSWYQQALGQGPQFIFQYYEEEERQRGNFPDRFSGHQFPNYSSELNVNALLLGDSALYLCASSLPIPTSGSLGYEQYFGPGTRLTVT.

The chain employs TRBV9 and TRBJ2-3, with TRBD2 as a possible D gene (6 bases). There are 14 residues in the CDR3. Germline-derived CDR1 and CDR2 are SGDLS and YYNGEE. With 7 bases removed from V and 4 bases from J, the gap between germline ends came to 16 bases. The CDR3 nucleotides are TGTGCCAGCGGGACTCTGGGGGTGTCAGATACGCAGTATTTT. Translating gives CASGTLGVSDTQYF.

This clone appeared once. The chain links TRBV6-5 to TRBJ2-3, with D hard to call. CDR3 length: 15 residues. The V end lost 2 bases, the J end lost 6 bases, and 15 bases lay between the germline ends. CDR1 is MNHEY and CDR2 is SVGAGI in the germline V gene. The CDR3 DNA sequence: TGTGCCAGCAGTTACGATGAGCCGAGTTCGGATACGCAGTATTTT. This encodes CASSYDEPSSDTQYF.

This rearrangement joins TRBV27 to TRBJ2-3, with D unclear. Germline CDR1 MNHEY, CDR2 SMNVEV (reference sequence). Trimming cost V 3 bases and J 2 bases, with 12 bases left between them. The CDR3 spans 15 residues. CDR3 region: CASSFVAGYTDTQYF. CDR3 DNA sequence: TGTGCCAGCAGTTTCGTGGCAGGTTACACAGATACGCAGTATTTT.

This clone appeared once. V is TRBV7-9 and J is TRBJ2-1; D gene uncertain. The CDR3 extends over 14 amino acids. V gave up 1 base and J gave up 4 bases, with 8 bases separating them. The germline V gene encodes CDR1 SEHNR and CDR2 FQNEAQ (reference sequence). CDR3 protein: CASSLETGYNEQFF. The CDR3 DNA reads as TGTGCCAGCAGCTTAGAGACGGGTTACAATGAGCAGTTCTTC.